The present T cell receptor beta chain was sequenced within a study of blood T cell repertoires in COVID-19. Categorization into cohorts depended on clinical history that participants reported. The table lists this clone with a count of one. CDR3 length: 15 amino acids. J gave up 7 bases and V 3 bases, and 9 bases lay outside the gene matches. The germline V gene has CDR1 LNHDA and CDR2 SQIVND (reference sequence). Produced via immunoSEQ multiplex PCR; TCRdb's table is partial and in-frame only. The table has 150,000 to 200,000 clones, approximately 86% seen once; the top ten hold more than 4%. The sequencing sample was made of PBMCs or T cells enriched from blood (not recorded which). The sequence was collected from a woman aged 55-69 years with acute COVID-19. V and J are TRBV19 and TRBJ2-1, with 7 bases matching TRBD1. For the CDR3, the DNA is TGTGCCAGTAGTATTGATAGGGACAGCTATAATGAGCAGTTCTTC. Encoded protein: CASSIDRDSYNEQFF.